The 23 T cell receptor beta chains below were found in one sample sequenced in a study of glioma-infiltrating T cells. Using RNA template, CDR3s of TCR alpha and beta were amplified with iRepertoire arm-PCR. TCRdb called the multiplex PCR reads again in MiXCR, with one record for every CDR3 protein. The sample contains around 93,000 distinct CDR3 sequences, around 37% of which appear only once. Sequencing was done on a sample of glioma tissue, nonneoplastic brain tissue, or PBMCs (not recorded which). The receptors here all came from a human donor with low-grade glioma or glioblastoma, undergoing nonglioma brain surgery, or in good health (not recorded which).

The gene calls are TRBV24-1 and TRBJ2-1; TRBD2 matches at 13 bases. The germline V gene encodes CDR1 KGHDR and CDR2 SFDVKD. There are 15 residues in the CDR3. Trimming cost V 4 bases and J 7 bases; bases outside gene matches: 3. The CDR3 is CATSETSGGSNEQFF. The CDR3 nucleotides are TGTGCCACCAGTGAGACTAGCGGGGGGTCGAATGAGCAGTTCTTC.

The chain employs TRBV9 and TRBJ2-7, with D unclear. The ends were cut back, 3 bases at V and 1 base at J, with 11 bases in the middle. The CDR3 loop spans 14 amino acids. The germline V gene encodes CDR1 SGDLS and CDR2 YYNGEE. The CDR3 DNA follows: TGTGCCAGCAGCGCCTTAGGCAGTTCCTACGAGCAGTACTTC. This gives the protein CASSALGSSYEQYF.

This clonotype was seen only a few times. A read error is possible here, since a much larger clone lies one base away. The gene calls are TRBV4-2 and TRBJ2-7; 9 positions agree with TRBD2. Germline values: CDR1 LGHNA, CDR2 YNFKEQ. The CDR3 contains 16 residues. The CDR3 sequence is CASSLALAGASCEQYF. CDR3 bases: TGTGCCAGCAGCTTAGCTTTAGCGGGAGCTTCCTGCGAGCAGTACTTC.

The CDR3 DNA reads TGTGCCAGCAGCCGACGGACCATTGGTTCACCCCTCCACTTT. It specifies CASSRRTIGSPLHF. The chain recombines TRBV5-6 with TRBJ1-6; D is uncertain. The CDR3 covers 14 residues. CDR1 and CDR2 (germline): SGHDT, YYEEEE. V lost 4 bases and J lost 9, with 14 bases in between.

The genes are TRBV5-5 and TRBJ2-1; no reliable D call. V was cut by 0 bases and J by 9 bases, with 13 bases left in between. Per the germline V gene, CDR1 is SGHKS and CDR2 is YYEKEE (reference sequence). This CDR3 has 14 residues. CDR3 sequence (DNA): TGTGCCAGCAGCTTGGCAATGGCCGCGACTGAGCAGTTCTTC. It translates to CASSLAMAATEQFF.

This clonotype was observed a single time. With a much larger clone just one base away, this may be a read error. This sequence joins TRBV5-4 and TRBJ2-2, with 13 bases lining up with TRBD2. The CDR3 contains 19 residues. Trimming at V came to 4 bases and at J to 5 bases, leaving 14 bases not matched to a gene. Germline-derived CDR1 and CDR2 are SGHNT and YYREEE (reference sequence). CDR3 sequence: CASSLEPITSGGGTGELFF. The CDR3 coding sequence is TGTGCCAGCAGCCTGGAACCGATTACTAGCGGGGGGGGGACCGGGGAGCTGTTTTTT.

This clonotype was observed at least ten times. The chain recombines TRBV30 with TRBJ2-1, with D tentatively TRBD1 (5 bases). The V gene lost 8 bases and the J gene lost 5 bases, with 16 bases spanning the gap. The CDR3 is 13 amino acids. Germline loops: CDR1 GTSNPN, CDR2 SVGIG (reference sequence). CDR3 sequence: CAHNRGRDNEQFF. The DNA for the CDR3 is TGTGCCCATAATAGGGGCAGGGACAATGAGCAGTTCTTC.

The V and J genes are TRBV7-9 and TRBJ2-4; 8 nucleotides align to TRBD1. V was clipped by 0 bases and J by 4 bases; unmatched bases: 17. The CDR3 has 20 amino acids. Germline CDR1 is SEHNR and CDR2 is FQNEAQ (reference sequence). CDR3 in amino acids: CASSLAFGPPVTGVKNIQYF. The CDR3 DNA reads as TGTGCCAGCAGCTTAGCCTTTGGCCCCCCTGTGACAGGGGTGAAAAACATTCAGTACTTC.

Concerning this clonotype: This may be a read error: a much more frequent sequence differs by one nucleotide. DNA for the CDR3: TGTGCCAGCAGCTTACTCCCTGGACTAGTGGGCACAGATACGCAGTATTTT. It specifies CASSLLPGLVGTDTQYF. This rearrangement joins TRBV7-3 to TRBJ2-3; 7 bases are shared with TRBD2. After removal of 2 bases from V and 1 base from J, the junction contained 9 bases not matched to a gene. CDR1 and CDR2 (germline): SGHTA, FQGTGA. This CDR3 comprises 17 residues. Full variable domain (outside the CDR3, taken from reference TRBV7-3 and TRBJ2-3): GAGVSQTPSNKVTEKGKYVELRCDPISGHTALYWYRQSLGQGPEFLIYFQGTGAADDSGLPNDRFFAVRPEGSVSTLKIQRTERGDSAVYLCASSLLPGLVGTDTQYFGPGTRLTVL.

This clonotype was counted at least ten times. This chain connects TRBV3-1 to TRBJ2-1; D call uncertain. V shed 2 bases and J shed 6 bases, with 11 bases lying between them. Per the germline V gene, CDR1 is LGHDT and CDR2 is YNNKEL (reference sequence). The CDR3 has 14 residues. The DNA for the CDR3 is TGTGCCAGCAGCCAAAACTCCTTCACCAATGAGCAGTTCTTC. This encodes CASSQNSFTNEQFF.

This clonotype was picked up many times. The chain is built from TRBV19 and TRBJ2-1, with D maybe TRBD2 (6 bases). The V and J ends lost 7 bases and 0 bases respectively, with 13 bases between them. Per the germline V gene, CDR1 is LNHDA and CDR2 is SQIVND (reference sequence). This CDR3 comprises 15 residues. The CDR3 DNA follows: TGTGCCAGTAAGGTCGCGGGGCTCTCCTACAATGAGCAGTTCTTC. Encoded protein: CASKVAGLSYNEQFF. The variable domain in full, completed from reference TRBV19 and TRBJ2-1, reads DGGITQSPKYLFRKEGQNVTLSCEQNLNHDAMYWYRQDPGQGLRLIYYSQIVNDFQKGDIAEGYSVSREKKESFPLTVTSAQKNPTAFYLCASKVAGLSYNEQFFGPGTRLTVL.

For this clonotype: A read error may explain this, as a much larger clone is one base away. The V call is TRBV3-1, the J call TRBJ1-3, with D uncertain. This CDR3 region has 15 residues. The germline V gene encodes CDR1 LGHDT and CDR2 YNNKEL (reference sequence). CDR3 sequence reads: CASSQVRPSRNTIYF. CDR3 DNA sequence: TGTGCCAGCAGCCAAGTCAGACCCTCTAGAAACACCATATATTTT.

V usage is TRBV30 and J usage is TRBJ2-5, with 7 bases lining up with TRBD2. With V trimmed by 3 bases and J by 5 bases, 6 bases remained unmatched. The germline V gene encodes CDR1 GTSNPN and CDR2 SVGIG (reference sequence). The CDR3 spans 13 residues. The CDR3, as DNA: TGTGCCTGGAGGGTCGGGGGGTGGGAGACCCAGTACTTC. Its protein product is CAWRVGGWETQYF.

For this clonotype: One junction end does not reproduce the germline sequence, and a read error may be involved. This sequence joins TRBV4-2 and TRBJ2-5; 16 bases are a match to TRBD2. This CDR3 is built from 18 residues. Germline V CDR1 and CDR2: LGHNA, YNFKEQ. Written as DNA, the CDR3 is TGTGCCGGCAGCCAAGAAGGGACTAGCGGGAGGGTACAGGAGGCCCAGTACTTC. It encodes CAGSQEGTSGRVQEAQYF.

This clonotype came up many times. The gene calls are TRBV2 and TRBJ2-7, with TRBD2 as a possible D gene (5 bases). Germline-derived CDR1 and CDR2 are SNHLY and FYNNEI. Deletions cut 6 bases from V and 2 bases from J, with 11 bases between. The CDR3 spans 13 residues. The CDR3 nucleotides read TGTGCCAGCAGAGTGTCGGGGACCTACGAGCAGTACTTC. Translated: CASRVSGTYEQYF.

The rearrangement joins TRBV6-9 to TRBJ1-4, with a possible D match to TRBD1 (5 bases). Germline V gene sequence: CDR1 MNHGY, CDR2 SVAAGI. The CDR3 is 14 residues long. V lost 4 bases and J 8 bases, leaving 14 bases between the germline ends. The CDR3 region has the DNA TGTGCCAGCAGTTTAGGAGGGGCGTCGGAAAAACTGTTTTTT. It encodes CASSLGGASEKLFF.

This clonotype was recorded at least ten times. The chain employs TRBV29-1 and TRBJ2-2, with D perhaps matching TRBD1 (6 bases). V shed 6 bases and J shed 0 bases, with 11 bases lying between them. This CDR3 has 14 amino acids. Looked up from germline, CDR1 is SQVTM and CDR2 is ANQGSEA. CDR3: CSVQGMANTGELFF. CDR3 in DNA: TGCAGCGTACAGGGTATGGCGAACACCGGGGAGCTGTTTTTT.

In DNA, the CDR3 is TGTGCCAGCAGTAACGAGTTTCTCACTGAGCAGTTCTTC. Its protein is CASSNEFLTEQFF. The V gene is TRBV12-3 or TRBV12-4, the J gene TRBJ2-1, with D unclear. Trimming removed 5 bases at V and 9 bases at J, with 14 bases between. The CDR3 sequence is 13 residues long.

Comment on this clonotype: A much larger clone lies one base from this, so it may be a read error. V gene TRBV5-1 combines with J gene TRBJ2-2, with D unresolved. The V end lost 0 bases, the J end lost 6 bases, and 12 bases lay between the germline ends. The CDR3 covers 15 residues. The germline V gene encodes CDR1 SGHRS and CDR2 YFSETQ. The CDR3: CASSLEPPYSGELFF. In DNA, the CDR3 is TGCGCCAGCAGCTTGGAACCACCCTATTCCGGGGAGCTGTTTTTT.

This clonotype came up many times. CDR3 sequence reads: CASRPSTQSTDTQYF. The CDR3, as DNA: TGTGCCAGCAGACCATCGACGCAAAGCACAGATACGCAGTATTTT. The rearrangement uses TRBV2 and TRBJ2-3; D gene ambiguous. Trimming cost V 6 bases and J 0 bases, with 13 bases left between them. The CDR3 is made up of 15 amino acids. Germline-derived CDR1 and CDR2 are SNHLY and FYNNEI.

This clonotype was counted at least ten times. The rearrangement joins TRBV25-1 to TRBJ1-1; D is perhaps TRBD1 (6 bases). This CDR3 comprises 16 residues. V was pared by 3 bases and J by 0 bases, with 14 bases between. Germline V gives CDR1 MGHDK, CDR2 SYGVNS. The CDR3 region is CASSDNRGRLNTEAFF. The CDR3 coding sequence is TGTGCCAGCAGTGACAATCGGGGGCGTTTGAACACTGAAGCTTTCTTT. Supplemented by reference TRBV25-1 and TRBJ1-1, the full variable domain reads EADIYQTPRYLVIGTGKKITLECSQTMGHDKMYWYQQDPGMELHLIHYSYGVNSTEKGDLSSESTVSRIRTEHFPLTLESARPSHTSQYLCASSDNRGRLNTEAFFGQGTRLTVV.

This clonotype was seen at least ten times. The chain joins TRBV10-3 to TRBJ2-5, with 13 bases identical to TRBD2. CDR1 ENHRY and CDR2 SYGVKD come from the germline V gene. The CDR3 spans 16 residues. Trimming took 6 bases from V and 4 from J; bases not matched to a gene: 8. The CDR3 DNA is TGTGCCATCAGCACTACCGGGACTAGCGGGATAGAGACCCAGTACTTC. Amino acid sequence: CAISTTGTSGIETQYF.

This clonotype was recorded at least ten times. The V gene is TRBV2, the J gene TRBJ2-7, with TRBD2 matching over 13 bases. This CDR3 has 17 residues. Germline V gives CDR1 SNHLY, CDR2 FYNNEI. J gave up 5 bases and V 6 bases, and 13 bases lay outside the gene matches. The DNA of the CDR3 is TGTGCCAGCAGCTTTACTAGCGGGAGGGCCTTATTAGACGAGCAGTACTTC. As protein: CASSFTSGRALLDEQYF.